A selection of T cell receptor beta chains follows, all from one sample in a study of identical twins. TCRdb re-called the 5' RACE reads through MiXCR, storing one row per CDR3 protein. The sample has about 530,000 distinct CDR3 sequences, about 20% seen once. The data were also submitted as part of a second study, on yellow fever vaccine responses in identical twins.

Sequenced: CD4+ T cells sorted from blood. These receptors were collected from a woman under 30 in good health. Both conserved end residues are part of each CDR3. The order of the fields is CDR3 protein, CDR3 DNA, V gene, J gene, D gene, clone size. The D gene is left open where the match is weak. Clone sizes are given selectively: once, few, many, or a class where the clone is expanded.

cdr3_aa: CASSQAGPRGVEQFF
cdr3_nt: TGCGCCAGCAGCCAAGCTGGGCCAAGAGGAGTTGAGCAGTTCTTC
v_call: TRBV4-1
j_call: TRBJ2-1
d_call: NA
clone_size: NA

cdr3_aa: CSGRADHSYEQYF
cdr3_nt: TGCAGTGGCAGGGCGGACCACTCCTACGAGCAGTACTTC
v_call: TRBV20-1
j_call: TRBJ2-7
d_call: NA
clone_size: few

cdr3_aa: CATSEAGTQKNIQYF
cdr3_nt: TGTGCCACCAGCGAGGCTGGGACCCAGAAAAACATTCAGTACTTC
v_call: TRBV24-1
j_call: TRBJ2-4
d_call: NA
clone_size: NA

cdr3_aa: CASSYGQVDTQYF
cdr3_nt: TGTGCCAGCAGCTACGGACAGGTTGATACGCAGTATTTT
v_call: TRBV5-4
j_call: TRBJ2-3
d_call: TRBD1
clone_size: once

cdr3_aa: CASSLSGGQNIQYF
cdr3_nt: TGCGCCAGCAGCCTCTCAGGGGGTCAAAACATTCAGTACTTC
v_call: TRBV5-1
j_call: TRBJ2-4
d_call: TRBD1
clone_size: NA

cdr3_aa: CASTMGGRGPDTQYF
cdr3_nt: TGTGCCAGCACCATGGGGGGAAGAGGCCCAGATACGCAGTATTTT
v_call: TRBV6-1
j_call: TRBJ2-3
d_call: NA
clone_size: few

cdr3_aa: CASSQVPTSNQPQHF
cdr3_nt: TGTGCCAGCAGCCAAGTACCCACTAGCAATCAGCCCCAGCATTTT
v_call: TRBV3-1
j_call: TRBJ1-5
d_call: NA
clone_size: few

cdr3_aa: CASSSGQDNEKLFF
cdr3_nt: TGTGCCAGCAGTTCGGGACAGGATAATGAAAAACTGTTTTTT
v_call: TRBV6-2/TRBV6-3
j_call: TRBJ1-4
d_call: TRBD1
clone_size: NA

cdr3_aa: CASSPQGQIDEQFF
cdr3_nt: TGTGCCAGCAGCCCACAGGGTCAGATCGATGAGCAGTTCTTC
v_call: TRBV7-9
j_call: TRBJ2-1
d_call: NA
clone_size: few

cdr3_aa: CASSSSTGGYGYTF
cdr3_nt: TGTGCCAGCAGCTCGTCCACAGGGGGCTATGGCTACACCTTC
v_call: TRBV7-9
j_call: TRBJ1-2
d_call: TRBD1
clone_size: few

cdr3_aa: CASSLVGTSLMGDTQYF
cdr3_nt: TGTGCCAGCAGCTTAGTGGGGACTAGCCTAATGGGAGATACGCAGTATTTT
v_call: TRBV7-9
j_call: TRBJ2-3
d_call: TRBD2
clone_size: NA

cdr3_aa: CASSQDGQPQETQYF
cdr3_nt: TGCGCCAGCAGCCAAGATGGACAGCCCCAAGAGACCCAGTACTTC
v_call: TRBV4-1
j_call: TRBJ2-5
d_call: NA
clone_size: NA

cdr3_aa: CASSPGQSTEAFF
cdr3_nt: TGTGCCAGCAGCCCCGGACAGAGCACTGAAGCTTTCTTT
v_call: TRBV7-9
j_call: TRBJ1-1
d_call: NA
clone_size: NA

cdr3_aa: CASGRVGDRGDANTGELFF
cdr3_nt: TGTGCTAGTGGCAGAGTAGGGGACAGGGGGGACGCGAACACCGGGGAGCTGTTTTTT
v_call: TRBV12-5
j_call: TRBJ2-2
d_call: TRBD1
clone_size: NA

cdr3_aa: CASSPRAGSPSGANVLTF
cdr3_nt: TGTGCCAGCAGCCCCCGGGCAGGGTCACCCTCTGGGGCCAACGTCCTGACTTTC
v_call: TRBV3-1
j_call: TRBJ2-6
d_call: NA
clone_size: NA

cdr3_aa: CSVGDRGHEQYF
cdr3_nt: TGCAGCGTTGGGGACAGGGGCCACGAGCAGTACTTC
v_call: TRBV29-1
j_call: TRBJ2-7
d_call: TRBD1
clone_size: few

cdr3_aa: CASSPPTQNAGYTF
cdr3_nt: TGTGCCAGCTCACCACCGACACAGAACGCAGGCTACACCTTC
v_call: TRBV18
j_call: TRBJ1-2
d_call: NA
clone_size: few

cdr3_aa: CASSQDRGSIRNQPQHF
cdr3_nt: TGCGCCAGCAGCCAAGATAGGGGCTCTATTCGCAATCAGCCCCAGCATTTT
v_call: TRBV4-1
j_call: TRBJ1-5
d_call: NA
clone_size: few

cdr3_aa: CASSPRTGGLLDF
cdr3_nt: TGTGCCAGCAGTCCGAGGACAGGGGGCTTATTGGACTTC
v_call: TRBV12-3/TRBV12-4
j_call: TRBJ2-7
d_call: TRBD1
clone_size: few

cdr3_aa: CASTPADSKFEAFF
cdr3_nt: TGTGCCAGCACTCCTGCGGACAGCAAGTTCGAAGCTTTCTTT
v_call: TRBV12-3/TRBV12-4
j_call: TRBJ1-1
d_call: NA
clone_size: NA

cdr3_aa: CATSRDPLGRNNEQFF
cdr3_nt: TGTGCCACCAGCAGAGATCCCCTCGGCAGGAACAATGAGCAGTTCTTC
v_call: TRBV15
j_call: TRBJ2-1
d_call: NA
clone_size: NA

cdr3_aa: CSVLGARRDQPQHF
cdr3_nt: TGCAGCGTGTTGGGGGCTCGGCGGGATCAGCCCCAGCATTTT
v_call: TRBV29-1
j_call: TRBJ1-5
d_call: NA
clone_size: few

cdr3_aa: CASSVTGGNLYSPLHF
cdr3_nt: TGTGCCAGCAGCGTCACGGGGGGAAATTTATATTCACCCCTCCACTTT
v_call: TRBV7-9
j_call: TRBJ1-6
d_call: NA
clone_size: few

cdr3_aa: CASRITGSDTQYF
cdr3_nt: TGCGCCAGCAGGATAACGGGATCAGATACGCAGTATTTT
v_call: TRBV4-1
j_call: TRBJ2-3
d_call: NA
clone_size: NA

cdr3_aa: CASSRRGRGTGELFF
cdr3_nt: TGTGCCAGCAGCCGACGGGGGCGCGGCACCGGGGAGCTGTTTTTT
v_call: TRBV5-8
j_call: TRBJ2-2
d_call: NA
clone_size: few

cdr3_aa: CASSATSGGPYNEQFF
cdr3_nt: TGCGCCAGCAGCGCCACTAGCGGGGGGCCCTACAATGAGCAGTTCTTC
v_call: TRBV5-1
j_call: TRBJ2-1
d_call: TRBD2
clone_size: NA

cdr3_aa: CASRPQGSNNNEQFF
cdr3_nt: TGTGCCAGCAGGCCACAGGGGTCGAACAACAATGAGCAGTTCTTC
v_call: TRBV2
j_call: TRBJ2-1
d_call: TRBD1
clone_size: NA

cdr3_aa: CASSYRGKTNQPQHF
cdr3_nt: TGTGCCAGCAGTTACCGGGGCAAGACAAATCAGCCCCAGCATTTT
v_call: TRBV2
j_call: TRBJ1-5
d_call: NA
clone_size: NA

cdr3_aa: CASSLPQGNTGELFF
cdr3_nt: TGCGCCAGCAGCTTGCCACAGGGGAACACCGGGGAGCTGTTTTTT
v_call: TRBV5-1
j_call: TRBJ2-2
d_call: NA
clone_size: few

cdr3_aa: CASRRQGETDTQYF
cdr3_nt: TGTGCCAGCCGAAGACAGGGTGAGACAGATACGCAGTATTTT
v_call: TRBV6-1
j_call: TRBJ2-3
d_call: TRBD1
clone_size: few

cdr3_aa: CASSRDSPGTDTQYF
cdr3_nt: TGTGCCAGCAGTCGGGACTCCCCGGGCACAGATACGCAGTATTTT
v_call: TRBV28
j_call: TRBJ2-3
d_call: NA
clone_size: few

cdr3_aa: CASAGRHGNEKLFF
cdr3_nt: TGTGCCAGCGCCGGCCGTCATGGTAATGAAAAACTGTTTTTT
v_call: TRBV27
j_call: TRBJ1-4
d_call: NA
clone_size: NA

cdr3_aa: CASRRAGFYEQYF
cdr3_nt: TGTGCCAGCAGGCGAGCGGGGTTCTACGAGCAGTACTTC
v_call: TRBV27
j_call: TRBJ2-7
d_call: TRBD2
clone_size: NA

cdr3_aa: CASSLVGRTSGNTIYF
cdr3_nt: TGCGCCAGCAGCTTGGTTGGCAGGACGTCTGGAAACACCATATATTTT
v_call: TRBV5-1
j_call: TRBJ1-3
d_call: NA
clone_size: once

cdr3_aa: CASSLGTALNYGYTF
cdr3_nt: TGTGCCAGCTCACTAGGGACAGCGCTAAACTATGGCTACACCTTC
v_call: TRBV18
j_call: TRBJ1-2
d_call: TRBD1
clone_size: NA

cdr3_aa: CASSQVASGRAHEQFF
cdr3_nt: TGCGCCAGCAGCCAAGTCGCTAGCGGGAGGGCCCATGAGCAGTTCTTC
v_call: TRBV4-1
j_call: TRBJ2-1
d_call: TRBD2
clone_size: few

cdr3_aa: CASSGRGQANEQFF
cdr3_nt: TGTGCCAGCAGTGGACGGGGCCAAGCCAATGAGCAGTTCTTC
v_call: TRBV2
j_call: TRBJ2-1
d_call: NA
clone_size: few

cdr3_aa: CASSLRQAGNTIYF
cdr3_nt: TGTGCCAGCAGTTTAAGGCAGGCTGGAAACACCATATATTTT
v_call: TRBV12-3/TRBV12-4
j_call: TRBJ1-3
d_call: NA
clone_size: few

cdr3_aa: CASSLGVGEGEKLFF
cdr3_nt: TGTGCCAGCAGCTTAGGGGTCGGGGAAGGCGAAAAACTGTTTTTT
v_call: TRBV7-6
j_call: TRBJ1-4
d_call: NA
clone_size: few

cdr3_aa: CASSQGKTGIRDTQYF
cdr3_nt: TGCGCCAGCAGTCAGGGGAAAACAGGGATCCGAGATACGCAGTATTTT
v_call: TRBV5-1
j_call: TRBJ2-3
d_call: NA
clone_size: NA

cdr3_aa: CSARDRLDGTQYF
cdr3_nt: TGCAGTGCTAGGGATAGACTAGATGGTACGCAGTATTTT
v_call: TRBV20-1
j_call: TRBJ2-3
d_call: NA
clone_size: NA

cdr3_aa: CASRQTGASGETQYF
cdr3_nt: TGTGCCAGCAGACAGACCGGGGCTAGCGGAGAGACCCAGTACTTC
v_call: TRBV6-1
j_call: TRBJ2-5
d_call: TRBD2
clone_size: NA

cdr3_aa: CAISDPGLAHNEQFF
cdr3_nt: TGTGCCATCAGTGACCCGGGACTAGCCCACAATGAGCAGTTCTTC
v_call: TRBV10-3
j_call: TRBJ2-1
d_call: TRBD2
clone_size: NA

cdr3_aa: CASSQEVRNTGELFF
cdr3_nt: TGCGCCAGCAGCCAAGAGGTCAGGAACACCGGGGAGCTGTTTTTT
v_call: TRBV4-1
j_call: TRBJ2-2
d_call: NA
clone_size: once

cdr3_aa: CASSYSESGSGYEQYF
cdr3_nt: TGTGCCAGCAGTTACTCGGAGAGCGGGAGCGGGTACGAGCAGTACTTC
v_call: TRBV6-5
j_call: TRBJ2-7
d_call: TRBD2
clone_size: few

cdr3_aa: CASSPRGIDEQYF
cdr3_nt: TGTGCCAGCAGCCCCCGGGGAATTGACGAGCAGTACTTC
v_call: TRBV3-1
j_call: TRBJ2-7
d_call: NA
clone_size: NA

cdr3_aa: CASSFQGARGYTF
cdr3_nt: TGCGCCAGCAGCTTTCAGGGGGCGCGAGGCTACACCTTC
v_call: TRBV5-1
j_call: TRBJ1-2
d_call: TRBD1
clone_size: few

cdr3_aa: CSAGNYYDGYTF
cdr3_nt: TGCAGTGCGGGGAATTACTACGATGGCTACACCTTC
v_call: TRBV20-1
j_call: TRBJ1-2
d_call: NA
clone_size: few

cdr3_aa: CASSPRTSGSSDTQYF
cdr3_nt: TGTGCCAGCAGTCCCCGGACTAGCGGGAGCTCAGATACGCAGTATTTT
v_call: TRBV12-3/TRBV12-4
j_call: TRBJ2-3
d_call: TRBD2
clone_size: many

cdr3_aa: CSARDGTWGTYTF
cdr3_nt: TGCAGTGCTAGAGACGGCACCTGGGGTACCTACACCTTC
v_call: TRBV20-1
j_call: TRBJ1-2
d_call: NA
clone_size: NA

cdr3_aa: CSARAIMGLAGGPSTDTQYF
cdr3_nt: TGCAGTGCTAGAGCCATTATGGGACTAGCGGGAGGCCCTAGCACAGATACGCAGTATTTT
v_call: TRBV20-1
j_call: TRBJ2-3
d_call: TRBD2
clone_size: NA

cdr3_aa: CASSFDFETGELFF
cdr3_nt: TGTGCCAGCTCTTTTGATTTTGAGACCGGGGAGCTGTTTTTT
v_call: TRBV27
j_call: TRBJ2-2
d_call: NA
clone_size: NA

cdr3_aa: CASSMGGETQYF
cdr3_nt: TGTGCCAGTAGTATGGGGGGGGAGACCCAGTACTTC
v_call: TRBV19
j_call: TRBJ2-5
d_call: TRBD2
clone_size: NA

cdr3_aa: CASSYGQGTSNQPQHF
cdr3_nt: TGTGCCAGCAGTTATGGACAGGGGACTAGCAATCAGCCCCAGCATTTT
v_call: TRBV12-3/TRBV12-4
j_call: TRBJ1-5
d_call: TRBD1
clone_size: many

cdr3_aa: CASRTPSGGYTGELFF
cdr3_nt: TGTGCCAGCAGAACCCCTAGCGGGGGATACACCGGGGAGCTGTTTTTT
v_call: TRBV28
j_call: TRBJ2-2
d_call: TRBD2
clone_size: few

cdr3_aa: CASRATSRHIQYF
cdr3_nt: TGTGCCAGCAGGGCGACTAGCAGGCACATTCAGTACTTC
v_call: TRBV2
j_call: TRBJ2-4
d_call: TRBD2
clone_size: NA

cdr3_aa: CASSSGTSGRTDTQYF
cdr3_nt: TGTGCCAGCAGTTCCGGGACTAGCGGACGCACAGATACGCAGTATTTT
v_call: TRBV12-3/TRBV12-4
j_call: TRBJ2-3
d_call: TRBD2
clone_size: NA

cdr3_aa: CATSRDQDRYTDTQYF
cdr3_nt: TGTGCCACCAGCAGAGATCAGGACCGATACACAGATACGCAGTATTTT
v_call: TRBV15
j_call: TRBJ2-3
d_call: NA
clone_size: few

cdr3_aa: CASSSSGTPSRANVLTF
cdr3_nt: TGTGCCAGCAGCTCCTCCGGGACACCCTCGAGGGCCAACGTCCTGACTTTC
v_call: TRBV11-2
j_call: TRBJ2-6
d_call: NA
clone_size: NA

cdr3_aa: CASSLIPGTIYNEQFF
cdr3_nt: TGTGCCAGCAGCCTCATTCCGGGGACAATTTACAATGAGCAGTTCTTC
v_call: TRBV4-2
j_call: TRBJ2-1
d_call: NA
clone_size: few